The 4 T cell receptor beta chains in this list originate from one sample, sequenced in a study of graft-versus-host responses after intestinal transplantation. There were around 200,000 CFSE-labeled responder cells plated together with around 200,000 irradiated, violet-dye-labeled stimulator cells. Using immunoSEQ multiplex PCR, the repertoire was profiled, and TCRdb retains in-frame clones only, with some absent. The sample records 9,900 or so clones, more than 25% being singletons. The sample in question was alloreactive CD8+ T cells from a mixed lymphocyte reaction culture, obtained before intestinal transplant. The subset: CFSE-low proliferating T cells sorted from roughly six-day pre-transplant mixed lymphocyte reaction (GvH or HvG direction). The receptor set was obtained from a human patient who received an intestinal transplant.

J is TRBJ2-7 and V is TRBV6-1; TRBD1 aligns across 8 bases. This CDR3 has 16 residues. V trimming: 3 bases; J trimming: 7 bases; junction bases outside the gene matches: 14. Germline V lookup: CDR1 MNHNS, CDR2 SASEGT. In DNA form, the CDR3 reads TGTGCCAGCAGTGAGGGTAGTAGGCAGGGGGCTTGGGAGCAGTACTTC. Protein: CASSEGSRQGAWEQYF.

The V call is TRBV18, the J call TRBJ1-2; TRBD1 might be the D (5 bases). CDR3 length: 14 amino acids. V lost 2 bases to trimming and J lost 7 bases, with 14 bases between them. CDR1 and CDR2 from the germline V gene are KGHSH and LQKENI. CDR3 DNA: TGTGCCAGCTCACCATTGTGGGCAGGGCCTGGCTACACCTTC. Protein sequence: CASSPLWAGPGYTF.

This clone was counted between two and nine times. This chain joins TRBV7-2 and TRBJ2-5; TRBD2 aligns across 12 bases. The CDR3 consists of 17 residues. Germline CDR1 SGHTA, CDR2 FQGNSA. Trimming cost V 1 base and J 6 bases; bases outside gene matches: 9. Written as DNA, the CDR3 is TGTGCCAGCAGCTTAGGGGCTAGCGGGGGGGCCCTCCAGACCCAGTACTTC. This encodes CASSLGASGGALQTQYF.

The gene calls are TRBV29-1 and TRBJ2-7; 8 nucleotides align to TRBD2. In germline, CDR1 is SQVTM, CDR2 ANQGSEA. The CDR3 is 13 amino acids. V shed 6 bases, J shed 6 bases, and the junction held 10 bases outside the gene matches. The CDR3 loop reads CSVPGTRPLEQYF. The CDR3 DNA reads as TGCAGCGTCCCCGGGACTAGACCTCTCGAGCAGTACTTC.